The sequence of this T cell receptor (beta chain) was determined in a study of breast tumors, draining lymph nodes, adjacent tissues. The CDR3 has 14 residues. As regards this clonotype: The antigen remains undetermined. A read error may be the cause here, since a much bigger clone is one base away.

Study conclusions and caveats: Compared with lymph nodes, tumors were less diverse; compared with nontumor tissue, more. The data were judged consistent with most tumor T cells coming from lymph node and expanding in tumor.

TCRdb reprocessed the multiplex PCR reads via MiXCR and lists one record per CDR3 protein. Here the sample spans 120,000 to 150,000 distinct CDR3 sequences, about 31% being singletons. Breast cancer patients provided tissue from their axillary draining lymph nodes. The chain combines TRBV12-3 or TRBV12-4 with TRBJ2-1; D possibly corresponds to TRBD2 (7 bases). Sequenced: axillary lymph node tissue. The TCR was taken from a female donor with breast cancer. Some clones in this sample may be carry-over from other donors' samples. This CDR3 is CASSPGGSYSEQFF. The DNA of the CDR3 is TGTGCCAGCAGCCCGGGGGGCTCCTACAGTGAGCAGTTCTTC.